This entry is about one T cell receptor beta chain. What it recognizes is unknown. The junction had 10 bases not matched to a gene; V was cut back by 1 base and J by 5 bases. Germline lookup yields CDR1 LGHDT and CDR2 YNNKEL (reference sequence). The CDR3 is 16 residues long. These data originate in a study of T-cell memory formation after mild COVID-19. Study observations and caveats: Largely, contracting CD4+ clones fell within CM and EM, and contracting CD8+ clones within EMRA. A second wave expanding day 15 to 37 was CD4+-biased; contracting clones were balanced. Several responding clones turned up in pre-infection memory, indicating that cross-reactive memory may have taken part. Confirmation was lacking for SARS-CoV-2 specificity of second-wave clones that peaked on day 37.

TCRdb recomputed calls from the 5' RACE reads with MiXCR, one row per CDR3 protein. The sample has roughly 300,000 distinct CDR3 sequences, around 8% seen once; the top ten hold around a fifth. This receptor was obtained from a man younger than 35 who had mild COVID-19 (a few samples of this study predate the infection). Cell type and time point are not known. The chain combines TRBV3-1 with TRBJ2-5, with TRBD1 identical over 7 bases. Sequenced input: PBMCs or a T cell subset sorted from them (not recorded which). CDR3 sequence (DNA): TGTGCCAGCAGCCAAGGTACAGGGGAAGTCGGCGAGACCCAGTACTTC. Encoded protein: CASSQGTGEVGETQYF.